These T cell receptor beta chains were read from a single sample in a study of OX40 agonist ivuxolimab in advanced cancers. Produced via immunoSEQ multiplex PCR; TCRdb's table is partial and in-frame only. The sample holds 74,000 or so clones, roughly 87% seen once. The sample was CD4+ or CD8+ T cells sorted from blood, taken in a trial of the OX40 agonist ivuxolimab. These receptors all stem from an adult with an advanced solid tumor such as melanoma, head and neck, liver or kidney cancer. CDR3s include the opening cysteine and the closing phenylalanine or tryptophan.

>TRBV5-6
CASSSTFAPKTQYF
>TRBV2
CASMLALGGSYEQYF
>TRBV6-5
CASRGQGNHEQFF
>TRBV18
CASSQLAGGRQETQYF
>TRBV27
CASSLKSVYEQYF
>TRBV7-9
CASSSGLGSANEKLFF
>TRBV5-5
CASTKAPFEMHSEQFF
>TRBV27
CASSLNGETQYF
>TRBV5-6
CASRAHRGAAGELFF
>TRBV28
CASSFGSDTGELFF
>TRBV10-2
CASTLAGAGEQYF
>TRBV7-8
CASSLNVGSYEQYF
>TRBV19
CASSPRGTGLFGPQHF
>TRBV7-9
CASSLAGQGYGYTF
>TRBV7-9
CASSQQKTAYTGELFF
>TRBV5-1
CASSLSGGEYNEQFF
>TRBV16
CASSQSPGLIPFF
>TRBV2
CASSVAVGGGNEQFF
>TRBV9
CASSVNREGEQFF
>TRBV6-4
CASSSGGSTDTQYF
>TRBV28
CASSLGQPQHF
>TRBV5-6
CASGLAGTTDTQYF
>TRBV18
CASSPGTGGFTEAFF
>TRBV9
CASSSQMDTEAFF
>TRBV28
CASSSPGGGGSYTF
>TRBV5-2
CASKSFGEQSRANVLTF
>TRBV2
CASITGLLSYNSPLHF
>TRBV19
CASSIGQGRDYGYTF
>TRBV2
CASRAGVGNTIYF
>TRBV11-3
CASSPLSGANSPLHF
>TRBV7-2
CASSLGGSYNEQFF
>TRBV5-1
CASSPGGFIYEQYF
>TRBV27
CASSPNSRGGGYTF
>TRBV5-1
CASSLRIDGETQYF
>TRBV7-9
CASSYGTGGSGANVLTF
>TRBV27
CASSVPSRSYNEQFF
>TRBV6-5
CASSYSGGELNEQFF
>TRBV29-1
CSAAEDTEAFF
>TRBV7-2
CASSLTRGETQYF
>TRBV19
CASTQTGGTEAFF
>TRBV6-6
CASWGLASSYEQYF
>TRBV5-4
CASSLGGAIYGYTF
>TRBV11-3
CASSRDSYNSPLHF
>TRBV7-2
CASSLVLAEQETQYF
>TRBV6-6
CASTEQDTYNEQFF
>TRBV7-2
CASSLARTGEQYF
>TRBV6-5
CASSPRWNTEAFF
>TRBV28
CASSLYIYYGYTF
>TRBV6-6
CASSGVGEQYF
>TRBV7-9
CASSWGQGTDTQYF
>TRBV7-8
CASSSPLLNTGELFF
>TRBV30
CAWGSNYGYTF
>TRBV15
CATSRDLAEKQFF
>TRBV9
CASSVGHSGANVLTF
>TRBV7-9
CASSFSGPYTEAFF
>TRBV6-1
CASSELRGGLGETQYF
>TRBV19
CVSSMSRIQETQYF